Listed below are T cell receptor beta chains from one sample, sequenced in a study of cytomegalovirus exposure and HLA in healthy donors. Libraries were prepared by immunoSEQ multiplex PCR; TCRdb keeps only in-frame clonotypes and omits some of them. This table holds roughly 150,000 clones, about 80% found once. Sequenced: PBMCs. The receptor source for this set is a woman aged 40 to 49 in good health and CMV-seronegative. Each CDR3 is given with its conserved first and last residue. The order of the fields is V gene, J gene, D gene, clone size, CDR3 DNA, CDR3 protein. A D gene is named only where the DNA matches it firmly. Some rows have no size entry. The others give once, few or many, or a class for an expanded clone.

v_gene: TRBV28; j_gene: TRBJ1-2; d_gene: TRBD1; abundance: NA; CDR3nt: TGTGCCAGCAGTTACTCCATCCTCGGACAGGGCGACTATGGCTACACCTTC; CDR3aa: CASSYSILGQGDYGYTF
v_gene: TRBV5-8; j_gene: TRBJ2-5; d_gene: TRBD2; abundance: NA; CDR3nt: TGTGCCAGCAGCTTGCGACTAGCGGGAGAGACCCAGTACTTC; CDR3aa: CASSLRLAGETQYF
v_gene: TRBV7-3; j_gene: TRBJ2-7; d_gene: NA; abundance: few; CDR3nt: TGTGCCAGCAGCCGTGGGGTCGGGGGTTCCTACGAGCAGTACTTC; CDR3aa: CASSRGVGGSYEQYF
v_gene: TRBV19; j_gene: TRBJ2-5; d_gene: NA; abundance: NA; CDR3nt: TGTGCCAGTAGTATATCCTCTCAGGGAAGTTGGCAAGAGACCCAGTACTTC; CDR3aa: CASSISSQGSWQETQYF
v_gene: TRBV11-2; j_gene: TRBJ2-7; d_gene: NA; abundance: NA; CDR3nt: TGTGCCAGCAGCTTGCTAAGTAATGGGAGGAGCTCCTACGAGCAGTACTTC; CDR3aa: CASSLLSNGRSSYEQYF
v_gene: TRBV7-2; j_gene: TRBJ2-1; d_gene: TRBD2; abundance: NA; CDR3nt: TGTGCCAGCAGGGGACTAGCGGGGGATTACAATGAGCAGTTCTTC; CDR3aa: CASRGLAGDYNEQFF
v_gene: TRBV10-1; j_gene: TRBJ2-3; d_gene: TRBD2; abundance: once; CDR3nt: TGCGCCAGCAGTGAGTCGGGCGGGGGGCTCCGCACAGATACGCAGTATTTT; CDR3aa: CASSESGGGLRTDTQYF
v_gene: TRBV9; j_gene: TRBJ2-1; d_gene: TRBD2; abundance: NA; CDR3nt: TGTGCCAGCAGCGTAGGTTCTAGCGGTTACAATGAGCAGTTCTTC; CDR3aa: CASSVGSSGYNEQFF
v_gene: TRBV7-2; j_gene: TRBJ2-1; d_gene: NA; abundance: NA; CDR3nt: TGTGCCAGCAGCTTAGAGCTGGTGGGGGGGCGTCTAAGGAATGAGCAGTTCTTC; CDR3aa: CASSLELVGGRLRNEQFF
v_gene: TRBV28; j_gene: TRBJ2-3; d_gene: TRBD1; abundance: NA; CDR3nt: TGTGCCAGCAGTTCAGGGGGTAGCACAGATACGCAGTATTTT; CDR3aa: CASSSGGSTDTQYF
v_gene: TRBV29-1; j_gene: TRBJ1-5; d_gene: TRBD1; abundance: NA; CDR3nt: TGCAGCGTTGGGGGCCTTCTGGGACAGGGGGGTAGCAATCAGCCCCAGCATTTT; CDR3aa: CSVGGLLGQGGSNQPQHF
v_gene: TRBV27; j_gene: TRBJ2-7; d_gene: TRBD1; abundance: NA; CDR3nt: TGTGCCAGCAGTCGCTACCGGACAGGCCGCTACGAGCAGTACTTC; CDR3aa: CASSRYRTGRYEQYF
v_gene: TRBV2; j_gene: TRBJ2-3; d_gene: TRBD2; abundance: NA; CDR3nt: TGTGCCAGCAGTGCCTTATCTGGCGGGGGTAGCACAGATACGCAGTATTTT; CDR3aa: CASSALSGGGSTDTQYF
v_gene: TRBV7-8; j_gene: TRBJ1-4; d_gene: TRBD1; abundance: NA; CDR3nt: TGTGCCAGCAGCGCGCGGACAGGGAAGAGTGAAAAACTGTTTTTT; CDR3aa: CASSARTGKSEKLFF
v_gene: TRBV9; j_gene: TRBJ2-5; d_gene: NA; abundance: once; CDR3nt: TGTGCCAGCACCCCCGAGGCGAGGAGGTCTGAAGAGCAGTACTTC; CDR3aa: CASTPEARRSEEQYF
v_gene: TRBV7-3; j_gene: TRBJ1-2; d_gene: NA; abundance: NA; CDR3nt: TGTGCCAGCAGCTCAATGGGGGGGACTGATGGCTACACCTTC; CDR3aa: CASSSMGGTDGYTF
v_gene: TRBV28; j_gene: TRBJ2-3; d_gene: TRBD1; abundance: medium-sized; CDR3nt: TGTGCCAGCAGTTTAGGGACAGGGCACACAGATACGCAGTATTTT; CDR3aa: CASSLGTGHTDTQYF
v_gene: TRBV7-2; j_gene: TRBJ2-2; d_gene: NA; abundance: NA; CDR3nt: TGTGCCAGCAGCCCCCCTGAGGGCCCGAGCACCGGGGAGCTGTTTTTT; CDR3aa: CASSPPEGPSTGELFF
v_gene: TRBV27; j_gene: TRBJ2-4; d_gene: TRBD2; abundance: NA; CDR3nt: TGTGCCAGCAGCCCCCAGAGGACTAGTAATTTGAACTTC; CDR3aa: CASSPQRTSNLNF
v_gene: TRBV6-6; j_gene: TRBJ2-7; d_gene: NA; abundance: NA; CDR3nt: TGTGCCAGCAACAGGCGACAAGTCTACGAGCAGTACTTC; CDR3aa: CASNRRQVYEQYF
v_gene: TRBV29-1; j_gene: TRBJ1-1; d_gene: TRBD1; abundance: NA; CDR3nt: TGCAGCGCCGGGGACAGGGCTTACACTGAAGCTTTCTTT; CDR3aa: CSAGDRAYTEAFF
v_gene: TRBV7-2; j_gene: TRBJ2-3; d_gene: TRBD2; abundance: NA; CDR3nt: TGTGCCAGCAGCTTATCCCCACTAGCGGGAGGACAGTATTTT; CDR3aa: CASSLSPLAGGQYF
v_gene: TRBV6-5; j_gene: TRBJ2-5; d_gene: NA; abundance: NA; CDR3nt: TGTGCCAGCAGTTCCCTCGGGGGAGAGGAGACCCAGTACTTC; CDR3aa: CASSSLGGEETQYF
v_gene: TRBV5-1; j_gene: TRBJ2-3; d_gene: TRBD1; abundance: NA; CDR3nt: TGCGCCAGCAGCCCTTGGACAGGAGATACGCAGTATTTT; CDR3aa: CASSPWTGDTQYF
v_gene: TRBV7-2; j_gene: TRBJ2-7; d_gene: TRBD1; abundance: NA; CDR3nt: TGTGCCAGCAGCTCAGACAGGGGCCCCTACGAGCAGTACTTC; CDR3aa: CASSSDRGPYEQYF
v_gene: TRBV7-2; j_gene: TRBJ1-2; d_gene: NA; abundance: NA; CDR3nt: TGTGCCAGCAGCTTAGTTCGGTCAGCGACCTATGGCTACACCTTC; CDR3aa: CASSLVRSATYGYTF
v_gene: TRBV5-1; j_gene: TRBJ2-7; d_gene: NA; abundance: NA; CDR3nt: TGCGCCAGCAGCTTGGGTGTAGGGAGTGGCGGGACTCGGGCCGAGCAGTGCTTC; CDR3aa: CASSLGVGSGGTRAEQCF
v_gene: TRBV19; j_gene: TRBJ1-5; d_gene: NA; abundance: NA; CDR3nt: TGTGCCAGTAATATTGGGGGCCGGTGGAGCAATCAGCCCCAGCATTTT; CDR3aa: CASNIGGRWSNQPQHF
v_gene: TRBV5-1; j_gene: TRBJ2-1; d_gene: TRBD1; abundance: NA; CDR3nt: TGCGCCAGCAGCTTCCCCGCGACAGGGGGAGAGGGTTACAATGAGCAGTTCTTC; CDR3aa: CASSFPATGGEGYNEQFF
v_gene: TRBV28; j_gene: TRBJ1-1; d_gene: NA; abundance: NA; CDR3nt: TGTGCCAGCAGTTCCCAGTCGTCTGAAGCTTTCTTT; CDR3aa: CASSSQSSEAFF
v_gene: TRBV6-6; j_gene: TRBJ1-5; d_gene: TRBD1; abundance: NA; CDR3nt: TGTGCCAGCAGTTACGTGCAGGGGGATCAGCCCCAGCATTTT; CDR3aa: CASSYVQGDQPQHF
v_gene: TRBV27; j_gene: TRBJ2-4; d_gene: NA; abundance: NA; CDR3nt: TGTGCCAGCAGTTCCACAGGGAGCCCAGGCAACATTCAGTACTTC; CDR3aa: CASSSTGSPGNIQYF
v_gene: TRBV29-1; j_gene: TRBJ2-1; d_gene: TRBD1; abundance: NA; CDR3nt: TGCAGCGCCTACAGGGGCGGGAATGAGCAGTTCTTC; CDR3aa: CSAYRGGNEQFF
v_gene: TRBV6-4; j_gene: TRBJ2-2; d_gene: TRBD2; abundance: NA; CDR3nt: TGTGCCAGCAGTGAGGGGAGGGACGACACCGGGGAGCTGTTTTTT; CDR3aa: CASSEGRDDTGELFF
v_gene: TRBV19; j_gene: TRBJ1-2; d_gene: TRBD1; abundance: NA; CDR3nt: TGTGCCAGCCAGATACCCTTGACAGGGTCTGGCTATGGCTACACCTTC; CDR3aa: CASQIPLTGSGYGYTF
v_gene: TRBV5-1; j_gene: TRBJ2-6; d_gene: TRBD1; abundance: few; CDR3nt: TGCGCCAGCAGCTTGGAGGACAGGCTAGGGGCCAACGTCCTGACTTTC; CDR3aa: CASSLEDRLGANVLTF
v_gene: TRBV19; j_gene: TRBJ2-7; d_gene: NA; abundance: NA; CDR3nt: TGTGCCAGTAGACGGACAGACTCCTACGAGCAGTACTTC; CDR3aa: CASRRTDSYEQYF
v_gene: TRBV7-2; j_gene: TRBJ2-3; d_gene: TRBD2; abundance: once; CDR3nt: TGTGCCAGCAGCTTAGGGACTAGCGGCGCATATACGCAGTATTTT; CDR3aa: CASSLGTSGAYTQYF
v_gene: TRBV11-3; j_gene: TRBJ1-1; d_gene: NA; abundance: NA; CDR3nt: TGTGCCAGCATCATACAGGGGAACACTGAAGCTTTCTTT; CDR3aa: CASIIQGNTEAFF
v_gene: TRBV28; j_gene: TRBJ2-4; d_gene: NA; abundance: NA; CDR3nt: TGTGCCAGCAGTCCCCGGGGCCGGGGGTCCCCTCTCTTC; CDR3aa: CASSPRGRGSPLF
v_gene: TRBV28; j_gene: TRBJ1-5; d_gene: NA; abundance: NA; CDR3nt: TGTGCCAGCAGTGGACTACGGGCCTTTAGCAATCAGCCCCAGCATTTT; CDR3aa: CASSGLRAFSNQPQHF
v_gene: TRBV5-1; j_gene: TRBJ1-1; d_gene: TRBD1; abundance: NA; CDR3nt: TGCGCCAGCAGCTTGGGGGACAGGAGTAACACTGAAGCTTTCTTT; CDR3aa: CASSLGDRSNTEAFF
v_gene: TRBV7-5; j_gene: TRBJ2-1; d_gene: NA; abundance: NA; CDR3nt: TGTTCCAGAAGCTCCGGGGTTTTCGATTCCTACAATGAGCAGTTCTTC; CDR3aa: CSRSSGVFDSYNEQFF
v_gene: TRBV4-3; j_gene: TRBJ1-5; d_gene: NA; abundance: NA; CDR3nt: TGCGCCAGCAGCCAAGATCCAACACCCAATCAGCCCCAGCATTTT; CDR3aa: CASSQDPTPNQPQHF
v_gene: TRBV29-1; j_gene: TRBJ2-7; d_gene: NA; abundance: NA; CDR3nt: TGCAGCGCCAATTTGGGAAGGGACAACGAGCAGTACTTC; CDR3aa: CSANLGRDNEQYF
v_gene: TRBV2; j_gene: TRBJ1-1; d_gene: NA; abundance: NA; CDR3nt: TGTGCCAGCAGGACAGGTCTAGAAAACACTGAAGCTTTCTTT; CDR3aa: CASRTGLENTEAFF
v_gene: TRBV7-2; j_gene: TRBJ1-6; d_gene: NA; abundance: NA; CDR3nt: TGTGCCAGCAGCTTAGTCGTAGGGGATTCACCCCTCCACTTT; CDR3aa: CASSLVVGDSPLHF
v_gene: TRBV7-3; j_gene: TRBJ2-7; d_gene: TRBD1; abundance: NA; CDR3nt: TGTGCCAGCAGCTTAAGAGGGGGCGGAGAGGGAACTCTCCACGAGCAGTACTTC; CDR3aa: CASSLRGGGEGTLHEQYF
v_gene: TRBV28; j_gene: TRBJ2-5; d_gene: NA; abundance: NA; CDR3nt: TGTGCCAGCAGTTTAGGGCAGGGGAGCGAGACCCAGTACTTC; CDR3aa: CASSLGQGSETQYF
v_gene: TRBV5-4; j_gene: TRBJ2-7; d_gene: NA; abundance: NA; CDR3nt: TGTGCCAGCAGCTTGGGACAGGTCTACGAGCAGTACTTC; CDR3aa: CASSLGQVYEQYF
v_gene: TRBV7-6; j_gene: TRBJ2-2; d_gene: NA; abundance: NA; CDR3nt: TGTGCCAGCAGCTTTCTCGCGGAGAACACCGGGGAGCTGTTTTTT; CDR3aa: CASSFLAENTGELFF
v_gene: TRBV5-6; j_gene: TRBJ2-3; d_gene: NA; abundance: NA; CDR3nt: TGTGCCAGCAGCTTGGAGGCGGGGGCCACAGATACGCAGTATTTT; CDR3aa: CASSLEAGATDTQYF
v_gene: TRBV25-1; j_gene: TRBJ1-4; d_gene: TRBD1; abundance: few; CDR3nt: TGTGCCAGCAGTGGGACAGGGGGCGGTCGTGAAAAACTGTTTTTT; CDR3aa: CASSGTGGGREKLFF
v_gene: TRBV7-8; j_gene: TRBJ2-1; d_gene: NA; abundance: NA; CDR3nt: TGTGCCAGCAGCTTTTCGGGGGAAGAGCAGTTCTTC; CDR3aa: CASSFSGEEQFF
v_gene: TRBV6-1; j_gene: TRBJ2-5; d_gene: TRBD1; abundance: NA; CDR3nt: TGTGCCAGCAGTGGCGGACAGGGGCGAAAAGGGACCCAGTACTTC; CDR3aa: CASSGGQGRKGTQYF